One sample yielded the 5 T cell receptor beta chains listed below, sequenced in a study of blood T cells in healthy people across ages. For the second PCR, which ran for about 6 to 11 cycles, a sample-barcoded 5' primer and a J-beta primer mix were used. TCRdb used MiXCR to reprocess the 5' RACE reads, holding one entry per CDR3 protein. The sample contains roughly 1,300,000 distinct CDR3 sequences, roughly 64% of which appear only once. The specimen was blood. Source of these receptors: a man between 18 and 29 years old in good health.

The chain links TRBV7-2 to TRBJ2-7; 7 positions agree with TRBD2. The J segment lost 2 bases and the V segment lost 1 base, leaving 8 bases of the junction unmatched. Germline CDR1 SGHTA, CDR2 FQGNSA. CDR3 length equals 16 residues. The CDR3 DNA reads TGTGCCAGCAGCTTAGGCGCCACGGGAGGTACCTACGAGCAGTACTTC. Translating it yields CASSLGATGGTYEQYF.

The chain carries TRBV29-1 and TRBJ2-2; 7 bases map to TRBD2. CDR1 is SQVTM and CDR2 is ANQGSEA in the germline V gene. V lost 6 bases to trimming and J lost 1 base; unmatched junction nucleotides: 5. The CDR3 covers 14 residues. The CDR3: CSVGDYRNTGELFF. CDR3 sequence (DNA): TGCAGCGTCGGGGACTACAGGAACACCGGGGAGCTGTTTTTT.

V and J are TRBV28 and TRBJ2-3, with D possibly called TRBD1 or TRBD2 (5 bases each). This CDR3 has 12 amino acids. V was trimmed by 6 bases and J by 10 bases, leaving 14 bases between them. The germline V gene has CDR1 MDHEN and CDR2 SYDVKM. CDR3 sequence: CASSKDRDPQYF. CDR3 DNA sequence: TGTGCCAGCAGCAAAGACCGGGACCCGCAGTATTTT.

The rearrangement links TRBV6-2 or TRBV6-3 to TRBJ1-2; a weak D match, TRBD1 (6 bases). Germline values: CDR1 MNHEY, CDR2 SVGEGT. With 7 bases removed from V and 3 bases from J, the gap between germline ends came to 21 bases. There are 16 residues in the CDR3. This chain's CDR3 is CASTEVGTGQDYGYTF. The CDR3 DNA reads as TGTGCCAGCACCGAAGTCGGTACAGGGCAGGACTATGGCTACACCTTC.

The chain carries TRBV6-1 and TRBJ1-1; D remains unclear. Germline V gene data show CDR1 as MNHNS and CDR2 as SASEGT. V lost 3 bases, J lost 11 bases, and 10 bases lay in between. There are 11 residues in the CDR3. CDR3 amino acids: CASSDFEGAFF. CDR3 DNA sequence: TGTGCCAGCAGTGACTTTGAAGGGGCTTTCTTT.